The 18 T cell receptor beta chains below all came from one sample that was sequenced in a study of cytomegalovirus exposure and HLA in healthy donors. The study ran its PCR with 60 Vbeta and 13 Jbeta primers. This table comes from immunoSEQ multiplex PCR, and its TCRdb copy is limited to in-frame clones, with some not included. The table shows over 150,000 clones, with roughly 84% occurring only once. The sample taken for sequencing was PBMCs. The receptors were sampled from a boy between 2 and 10 years old in good health and CMV-seronegative.

The J gene is TRBJ1-1, the V gene TRBV6-6; 7 bases are a match to TRBD1. The germline gives CDR1 MNHNY, CDR2 SVGAGI (reference sequence). The CDR3 loop spans 14 amino acids. V gave up 2 bases and J gave up 5 bases; unmatched junction bases: 5. CDR3 sequence reads: CASSYQGGWTEAFF. CDR3 coding DNA: TGTGCCAGCAGTTACCAAGGGGGCTGGACTGAAGCTTTCTTT.

The rearrangement joins TRBV5-4 to TRBJ1-1; TRBD1 matches at 7 bases. Germline CDR1 is SGHNT and CDR2 is YYREEE (reference sequence). There are 15 residues in the CDR3. Trimming at V came to 6 bases and at J to 4 bases, leaving 12 bases not matched to a gene. This chain's CDR3 is CASNIQGNIGTEAFF. Here the CDR3 DNA reads TGTGCCAGCAACATACAGGGGAATATCGGCACTGAAGCTTTCTTT.

The chain couples TRBV27 to TRBJ2-4; a possible D gene is TRBD1 (6 bases). Germline-derived CDR1 and CDR2 are MNHEY and SMNVEV (reference sequence). V lost 4 bases to trimming and J lost 1 base, with 14 bases between them. The CDR3 totals 16 residues. The CDR3 coding sequence is TGTGCCAGCAGTTCCCACAGGGACGGTGCCAAAAACATTCAGTACTTC. Its translation: CASSSHRDGAKNIQYF.

CDR3 region: CAWCREGQSYEQYF. The CDR3 nucleotides read TGTGCCTGGTGCCGGGAGGGCCAGTCCTACGAGCAGTACTTC. This sequence joins TRBV30 and TRBJ2-5, with 8 bases fitting TRBD2. The J call is doubtful: the DNA matches TRBJ2-7 better. Germline CDR1 is GTSNPN and CDR2 is SVGIG (reference sequence). The CDR3 totals 14 residues.

This rearrangement joins TRBV6-5 to TRBJ1-2; possible D gene TRBD1, 6 bases. V gave up 5 bases and J gave up 8 bases, with 21 bases separating them. This CDR3 spans 15 amino acids. Germline CDR1 is MNHEY and CDR2 is SVGAGI. The CDR3 nucleotides read TGTGCCAGCAGTCGATCTACGGGCGGGGGGCGAGGCTACACCTTC. This codes for CASSRSTGGGRGYTF.

This clone was seen only a few times. In nucleotides, the CDR3 is TGTGCCAGCAGCTTTCAAAACACTGAAGCTTTCTTT. It encodes CASSFQNTEAFF. This chain links TRBV5-6 with TRBJ1-1; D not certain. CDR1 is SGHDT and CDR2 is YYEEEE in the germline V gene. V was clipped by 2 bases and J by 2 bases, with 4 bases between them. There are 12 residues in the CDR3.

The CDR3 sequence is CASSSSTGGREKLFF. CDR3 DNA sequence: TGTGCCAGCAGTTCAAGTACAGGGGGCCGGGAAAAACTGTTTTTT. The chain carries TRBV28 and TRBJ1-4; TRBD1 agrees at 9 bases. CDR1 and CDR2 (germline): MDHEN, SYDVKM. The CDR3 has 15 amino acids. Trimming cost V 4 bases and J 8 bases; bases outside gene matches: 8.

The chain uses TRBV7-9 and TRBJ2-7; D may be TRBD2 (6 bases). V dropped 1 base and J dropped 7 bases, with 14 bases sitting between them. Per the germline V gene, CDR1 is SEHNR and CDR2 is FQNEAQ (reference sequence). This CDR3 is built from 14 residues. As DNA, the CDR3 is TGTGCCAGCAGCTTAGTGACGGGAGAGGTTGAGCAGTACTTC. It is translated as CASSLVTGEVEQYF. Based on the CDR3 plus reference TRBV7-9 and TRBJ2-7, the full variable domain is DTGVSQNPRHKITKRGQNVTFRCDPISEHNRLYWYRQTLGQGPEFLTYFQNEAQLEKSRLLSDRFSAERPKGSFSTLEIQRTEQGDSAMYLCASSLVTGEVEQYFGPGTRLTVT.

The rearrangement links TRBV6-6 to TRBJ2-7; possible D gene TRBD2, 5 bases. The CDR3 spans 16 residues. The V gene lost 7 bases and the J gene lost 0 bases, with 19 bases spanning the gap. Germline lookup yields CDR1 MNHNY and CDR2 SVGAGI (reference sequence). The chain's CDR3 is CASTLSPRGNSYEQYF. CDR3 sequence (DNA): TGTGCCAGCACCCTATCACCTCGGGGAAACTCCTACGAGCAGTACTTC.

V and J are TRBV10-3 and TRBJ2-7; D perhaps matches TRBD2 (6 bases). The V gene's germline CDR1 is ENHRY and CDR2 SYGVKD. The CDR3 length is 15 residues. The CDR3 loop reads CASGGDLDGLYEQYF. In DNA, the CDR3 is TGTGCGAGCGGCGGGGACCTGGACGGACTTTACGAGCAGTACTTC.

The gene calls are TRBV5-1 and TRBJ2-4; weak D call: TRBD2 (5 bases). In germline, CDR1 is SGHRS, CDR2 YFSETQ. The CDR3 loop spans 15 amino acids. V was pared by 0 bases and J by 6 bases, with 13 bases between. CDR3 amino acids: CASSLDGGPLNIQYF. In nucleotides, the CDR3 is TGCGCCAGCAGCTTGGATGGAGGCCCACTAAACATTCAGTACTTC.

The rearrangement joins TRBV6-5 to TRBJ2-7; 7 nucleotides line up with TRBD2. V lost 11 bases and J lost 4; bases outside the gene matches: 14. Germline CDR1 MNHEY, CDR2 SVGAGI. The length of the CDR3 is 14 residues. As DNA, the CDR3 is TGTGCCTCTAAAGCGGGATTAAGCTTTTACGAGCAGTACTTC. Its translation is CASKAGLSFYEQYF.

The chain recombines TRBV10-3 with TRBJ2-7, with a weak D call TRBD1 (6 bases). This CDR3 is 16 amino acids long. Germline CDR1 reads ENHRY; CDR2 reads SYGVKD. The V end was cut by 7 bases, the J end by 0 bases, with 19 bases between. The CDR3 nucleotides read TGTGCCATCAAGGACCCTGGACAGCTTAACTCCTACGAGCAGTACTTC. This translates into CAIKDPGQLNSYEQYF.

The gene calls are TRBV10-3 and TRBJ1-3; D remains unclear. CDR1 is ENHRY, CDR2 SYGVKD, per germline. V was trimmed by 10 bases and J by 4 bases, leaving 17 bases between them. This CDR3 region has 14 residues. CDR3 nucleotides: TGTGCCACCAACATAGAGGGTACCGGAAACACCATATATTTT. Translating it yields CATNIEGTGNTIYF.

The chain combines TRBV6-5 with TRBJ1-2; 7 nucleotides agree with TRBD1. This CDR3 has 15 amino acids. The germline V gene has CDR1 MNHEY and CDR2 SVGAGI. V was pared by 5 bases and J by 1 base, with 7 bases of the junction left unmatched. The CDR3 is CASSAGTDFNYGYTF. The CDR3 coding sequence is TGTGCCAGCAGTGCCGGGACAGATTTTAACTATGGCTACACCTTC.

This CDR3 is CASSLGTGTGELFF. CDR3 in DNA: TGTGCCAGCAGCTTAGGGACAGGGACCGGGGAGCTGTTTTTT. The chain uses TRBV11-2 and TRBJ2-2; TRBD1 matches at 8 bases. This CDR3 contains 14 residues. The V gene end was trimmed by 1 base and the J gene end by 5 bases; junction bases not matched to a gene: 0. The germline CDR1 and CDR2 sequences are SGHAT and FQNNGV.

This clone occurred a few times. An end of the junction differs from the germline gene, which may be a read error. The CDR3, as DNA: TGTGCCACCAGCTACAGGGGTAATGGAAACACCATATATTTT. Translating gives CATSYRGNGNTIYF. V usage is TRBV5-4 and J usage is TRBJ1-3; 7 bases fit TRBD1. This CDR3 comprises 14 residues. Per the germline V gene, CDR1 is SGHNT and CDR2 is YYREEE (reference sequence).

This clone was detected a few times. V and J are TRBV9 and TRBJ1-1; perhaps TRBD1 as D (5 bases). Per germline, CDR1 SGDLS and CDR2 YYNGEE. The V gene lost 0 bases and the J gene lost 4 bases, with 10 bases spanning the gap. This CDR3 region has 14 residues. This CDR3 reads CASSVEAGSTEAFF. In DNA form, the CDR3 reads TGTGCCAGCAGCGTAGAGGCAGGGTCCACTGAAGCTTTCTTT.